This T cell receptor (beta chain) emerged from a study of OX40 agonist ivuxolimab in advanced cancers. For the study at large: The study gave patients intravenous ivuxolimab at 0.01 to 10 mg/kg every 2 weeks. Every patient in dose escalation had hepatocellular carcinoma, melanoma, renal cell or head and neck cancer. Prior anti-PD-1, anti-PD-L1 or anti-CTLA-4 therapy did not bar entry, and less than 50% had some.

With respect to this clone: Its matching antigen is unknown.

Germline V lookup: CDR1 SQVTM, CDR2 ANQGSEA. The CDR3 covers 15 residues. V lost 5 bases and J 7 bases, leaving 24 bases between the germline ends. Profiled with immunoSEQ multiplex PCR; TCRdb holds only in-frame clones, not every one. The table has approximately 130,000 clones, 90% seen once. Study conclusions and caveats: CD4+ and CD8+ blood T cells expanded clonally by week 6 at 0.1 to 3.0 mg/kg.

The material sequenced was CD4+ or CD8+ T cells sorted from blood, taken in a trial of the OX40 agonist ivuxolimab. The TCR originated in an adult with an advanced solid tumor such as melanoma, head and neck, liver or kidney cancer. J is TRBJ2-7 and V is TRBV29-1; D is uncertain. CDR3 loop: CSVLTIRTPQEEQYF. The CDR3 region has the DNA TGCAGCGTTCTAACCATAAGGACCCCTCAGGAAGAGCAGTACTTC.